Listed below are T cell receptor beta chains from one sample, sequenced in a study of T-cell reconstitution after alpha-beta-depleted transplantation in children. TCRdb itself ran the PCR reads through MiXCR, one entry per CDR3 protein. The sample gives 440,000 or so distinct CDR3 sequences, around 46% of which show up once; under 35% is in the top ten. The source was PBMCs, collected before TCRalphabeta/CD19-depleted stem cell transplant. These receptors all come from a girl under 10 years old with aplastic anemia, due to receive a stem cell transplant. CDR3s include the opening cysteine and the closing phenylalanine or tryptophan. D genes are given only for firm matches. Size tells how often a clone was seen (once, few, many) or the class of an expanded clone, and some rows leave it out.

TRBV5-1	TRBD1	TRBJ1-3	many	CASSQTGQGAGNTIYF	TGCGCCAGCAGCCAGACTGGACAGGGTGCGGGAAACACCATATATTTT
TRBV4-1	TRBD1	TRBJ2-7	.	CASSKQDTGGSYEQYF	TGCGCCAGCAGCAAACAAGATACAGGGGGCTCCTACGAGCAGTACTTC
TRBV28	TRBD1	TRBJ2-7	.	CASSNTGTGFYEQYF	TGTGCCAGCAGCAATACCGGGACAGGGTTCTACGAGCAGTACTTC
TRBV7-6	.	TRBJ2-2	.	CASSMDRNTGELFF	TGTGCCAGCAGCATGGACCGGAACACCGGGGAGCTGTTTTTT
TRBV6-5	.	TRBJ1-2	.	CASSYLGYGYTF	TGTGCCAGCAGTTACCTAGGCTATGGCTACACCTTC
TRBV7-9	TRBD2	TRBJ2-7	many	CASSTGTSGAYEQYF	TGTGCCAGCAGCACTGGGACTAGCGGGGCCTACGAGCAGTACTTC
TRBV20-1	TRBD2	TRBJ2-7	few	CSARGVAGVRQEQYF	TGCAGTGCTAGAGGTGTTGCGGGAGTTAGGCAGGAGCAGTACTTC
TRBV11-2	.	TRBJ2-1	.	CASSFTSSTYNEQFF	TGTGCCAGCAGCTTCACGTCTAGTACCTACAATGAGCAGTTCTTC
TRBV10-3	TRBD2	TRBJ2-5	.	CAISEAGGQETQYF	TGTGCCATCAGTGAGGCGGGGGGCCAAGAGACCCAGTACTTC
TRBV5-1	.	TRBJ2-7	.	CASSLGGSGSYEQYF	TGCGCCAGCAGCTTGGGAGGTAGCGGTAGCTACGAGCAGTACTTC
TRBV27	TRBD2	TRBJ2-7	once	CASSTSGGGVFYEQYF	TGTGCCAGCAGTACGAGCGGGGGGGGAGTTTTCTACGAGCAGTACTTC
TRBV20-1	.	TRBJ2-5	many	CSARSRETQYF	TGCAGTGCTAGATCCCGGGAGACCCAGTACTTC
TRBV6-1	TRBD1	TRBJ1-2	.	CASSPMTGGRNGYTF	TGTGCCAGCAGCCCGATGACAGGGGGACGGAATGGCTACACCTTC
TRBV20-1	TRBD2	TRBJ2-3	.	CSARAASGSISDTQYF	TGCAGTGCTAGAGCGGCTAGCGGGAGCATATCAGATACGCAGTATTTT
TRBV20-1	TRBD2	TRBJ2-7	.	CSVRAGDPPYEQYF	TGCAGTGTTAGAGCGGGGGACCCACCCTACGAGCAGTACTTC
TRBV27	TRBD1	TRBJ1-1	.	CASSTGTGQKVTEAFF	TGTGCCAGCAGTACGGGGACAGGGCAAAAAGTCACTGAAGCTTTCTTT
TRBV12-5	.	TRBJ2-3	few	CASGFHSEADTQYF	TGTGCTAGTGGCTTCCACTCGGAGGCAGATACGCAGTATTTT
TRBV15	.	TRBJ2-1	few	CATSRSWQGNEQFF	TGTGCCACCAGCAGATCGTGGCAAGGCAATGAGCAGTTCTTC
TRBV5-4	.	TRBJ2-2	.	CASSYKAGSYTGELFF	TGTGCCAGCAGTTACAAGGCCGGGAGCTACACCGGGGAGCTGTTTTTT
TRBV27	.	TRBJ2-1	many	CASSLGVTYNEQFF	TGTGCCAGCAGCCTTGGGGTCACCTACAATGAGCAGTTCTTC
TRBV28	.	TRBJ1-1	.	CASSLGAPGSAFF	TGTGCCAGCAGTTTAGGGGCCCCGGGGTCCGCTTTCTTT
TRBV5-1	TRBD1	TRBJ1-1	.	CASSLSGTGVTEAFF	TGCGCCAGCAGCCTTTCCGGGACAGGGGTTACCGAAGCTTTCTTT
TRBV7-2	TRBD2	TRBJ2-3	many	CASSSGGSGGDTQYF	TGTGCCAGCAGCTCAGGCGGGAGCGGTGGAGATACGCAGTATTTT
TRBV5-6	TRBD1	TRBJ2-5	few	CASNGRGRGETQYF	TGTGCCAGCAATGGCAGGGGGCGCGGGGAGACCCAGTACTTC
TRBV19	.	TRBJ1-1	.	CASSITFRDTEAFF	TGTGCCAGTAGTATTACTTTCAGGGACACTGAAGCTTTCTTT
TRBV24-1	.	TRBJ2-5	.	CATKDRQETQYF	TGTGCCACCAAGGACAGACAAGAGACCCAGTACTTC
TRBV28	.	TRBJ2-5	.	CASSFLQETQYF	TGTGCCAGCAGTTTCCTCCAAGAGACCCAGTACTTC
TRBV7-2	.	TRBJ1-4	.	CASSLEPGVREKLFF	TGTGCCAGCAGCTTAGAGCCAGGGGTGAGAGAAAAACTGTTTTTT
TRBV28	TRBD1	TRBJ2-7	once	CASSTGTDPLEQYF	TGTGCCAGCAGTACCGGGACAGACCCCCTGGAGCAGTACTTC
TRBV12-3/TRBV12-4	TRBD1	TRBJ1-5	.	CASSLEGARQPQHF	TGTGCCAGCAGTTTAGAGGGGGCTCGTCAGCCCCAGCATTTT
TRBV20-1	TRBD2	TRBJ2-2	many	CSARVVASGRNIGELFF	TGCAGTGCTAGAGTAGTTGCTAGCGGGAGAAATATCGGGGAGCTGTTTTTT
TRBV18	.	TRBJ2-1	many	CASSPPLRNLNNEQFF	TGTGCCAGCTCACCTCCCCTACGGAATCTCAACAATGAGCAGTTCTTC
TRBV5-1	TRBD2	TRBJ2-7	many	CASSWTSGSYEQYF	TGTGCCAGCAGCTGGACTAGCGGGAGTTACGAGCAGTACTTC
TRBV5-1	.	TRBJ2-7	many	CASSRELYYEQYF	TGCGCCAGCAGCAGGGAGCTCTACTACGAGCAGTACTTC
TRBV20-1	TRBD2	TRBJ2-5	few	CSASLPTGGRTQYF	TGCAGTGCTAGCCTACCCACCGGCGGGAGGACCCAGTACTTC
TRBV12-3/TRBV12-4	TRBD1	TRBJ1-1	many	CASSSRTGPNTEAFF	TGTGCCAGCAGTTCACGGACAGGGCCGAACACTGAAGCTTTCTTT
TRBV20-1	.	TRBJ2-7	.	CSARDPGAYEQYF	TGCAGTGCTAGAGATCCGGGCGCCTACGAGCAGTACTTC
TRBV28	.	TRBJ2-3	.	CASSPVWGPADTQYF	TGTGCCAGCAGCCCGGTGTGGGGGCCAGCAGATACGCAGTATTTT
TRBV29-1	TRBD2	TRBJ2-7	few	CSIRGLAGDFDEQYF	TGCAGCATTCGTGGACTAGCGGGAGATTTTGACGAGCAGTACTTC
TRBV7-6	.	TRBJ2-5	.	CASSLDRWGDDQETQYF	TGTGCCAGCAGCTTAGACCGCTGGGGGGACGACCAAGAGACCCAGTACTTC
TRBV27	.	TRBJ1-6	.	CASTYTSKGASPLHF	TGTGCCAGCACCTACACCAGTAAAGGGGCTTCACCCCTCCACTTT
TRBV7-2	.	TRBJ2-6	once	CASSLAVPSGANVLTF	TGTGCCAGCAGCTTAGCGGTCCCCTCTGGGGCCAACGTCCTGACTTTC
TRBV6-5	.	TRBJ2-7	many	CASSYSIEGGSYEQYF	TGTGCCAGCAGTTACTCGATAGAGGGAGGCTCCTACGAGCAGTACTTC
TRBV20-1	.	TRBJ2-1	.	CSARPRGFSYNEQFF	TGCAGTGCTAGGCCCCGAGGGTTTTCCTACAATGAGCAGTTCTTC
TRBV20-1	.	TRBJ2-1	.	CSARAGGLVREQFF	TGCAGTGCTAGAGCTGGGGGGCTAGTTCGTGAGCAGTTCTTC